Reported below is one TCR beta chain. The sample belongs to a study of control samples from healthy donors and cancer patients. The CDR3 is 13 amino acids. V lost 6 bases to trimming and J lost 8 bases, with 13 bases between them. CDR1 MNHNS and CDR2 SASEGT come from the germline V gene. Measured with immunoSEQ multiplex PCR; TCRdb has only the in-frame clones, and not every one. The table records 90,000 to 100,000 clones, about 88% of them present only once. The sample taken for sequencing was blood. This TCR was sampled from a woman in her seventies in good health. The genes are TRBV6-1 and TRBJ1-4, with D possibly matching TRBD1 (6 bases). The CDR3 protein is CASSDRRREKLFF. The CDR3 DNA sequence: TGTGCCAGCAGCGACAGGAGGAGGGAAAAACTGTTTTTT.